The 24 T cell receptor beta chains below all came from one sample that was sequenced in a study of radiotherapy plus CTLA-4 blockade in lung cancer. Produced via immunoSEQ multiplex PCR; TCRdb's table is partial and in-frame only. This sample yields tens of thousands of clones, of which roughly three quarters are seen a single time; around 8.8% belongs to the top ten. The starting material was peripheral blood, obtained from a patient treated with radiotherapy plus ipilimumab. The source is a human donor with non-small cell lung cancer who had a complete response to radiotherapy plus ipilimumab.

The rearrangement joins TRBV28 to TRBJ1-2; the D gene is possibly TRBD1 (6 bases). Germline V gene lookup returns CDR1 MDHEN and CDR2 SYDVKM. The CDR3 spans 16 residues. Between the trimmed V and J ends, which lost 6 bases and 0 bases, there was a span of 17 bases. The CDR3, as DNA: TGTGCCAGCAGCCCTCCCGGACAGCCTGCTAACTATGGCTACACCTTC. Encoded protein: CASSPPGQPANYGYTF.

This clone was detected once. The V gene is TRBV10-3, the J gene TRBJ2-7, with D possibly matching TRBD2 (6 bases). CDR3 size: 15 residues. Trimming shortened V by 4 bases and J by 4 bases, and 17 bases separated the two germline ends. CDR1 is ENHRY and CDR2 is SYGVKD in the germline V gene. The CDR3 sequence: CAISGGSGVKYEQYV. The DNA for the CDR3 is TGTGCCATCAGTGGTGGTAGCGGAGTGAAGTACGAGCAGTACGTC.

There are a few counts of this clone. Other DNA sequences from this sample encode an identical CDR3 as well. V is TRBV28 and J is TRBJ1-2; D possibly corresponds to TRBD1 (6 bases). Trimming shortened V by 8 bases and J by 3 bases, and 19 bases separated the two germline ends. This CDR3 has 15 amino acids. Germline V gives CDR1 MDHEN, CDR2 SYDVKM. The CDR3 is CASSDLTGAYYGYTF. CDR3 DNA: TGTGCCAGCTCCGATTTGACAGGCGCCTACTATGGCTACACCTTC.

The chain couples TRBV30 to TRBJ1-5; unclear D gene. V was cut by 2 bases and J by 2 bases, with 10 bases left in between. In germline, CDR1 is GTSNPN, CDR2 SVGIG (reference sequence). The CDR3 has 14 amino acids. CDR3 region: CAWSIYMGNQPQHF. The CDR3 nucleotides are TGTGCCTGGAGTATTTACATGGGCAATCAGCCCCAGCATTTT.

This chain joins TRBV2 and TRBJ1-2; D possibly corresponds to TRBD1 (6 bases). Germline V gene sequence: CDR1 SNHLY, CDR2 FYNNEI. CDR3 size: 17 residues. The germline V and J ends were trimmed by 0 bases and 3 bases, with 17 bases remaining between them. The CDR3 sequence: CASSEARGTGLDYGYTF. The CDR3 coding sequence is TGTGCCAGCAGTGAAGCGAGGGGCACAGGGTTGGACTATGGCTACACCTTC.

This clone was observed a few times. V and J are TRBV19 and TRBJ1-4; tentative D call: TRBD1 (5 bases). CDR3 length: 14 residues. Germline lookup yields CDR1 LNHDA and CDR2 SQIVND (reference sequence). V lost 7 bases to trimming and J lost 11 bases, with 20 bases between them. The CDR3 DNA reads as TGTGCCAGTATCCCAACGGCGGGGGTAGGGAAACTGTTTTTT. The encoded protein is CASIPTAGVGKLFF.

This clone was detected a few times. The chain couples TRBV11-2 to TRBJ1-6; unclear D gene. The germline V gene encodes CDR1 SGHAT and CDR2 FQNNGV. V lost 5 bases to trimming and J lost 10 bases, with 9 bases between them. The CDR3 consists of 12 residues. The CDR3 sequence is CASSEGNSPLHF. The CDR3 DNA reads TGTGCCAGCAGCGAGGGCAACTCACCCCTCCACTTT. The full variable domain, with the rest looked up from reference TRBV11-2 and TRBJ1-6, is EAGVAQSPRYKIIEKRQSVAFWCNPISGHATLYWYQQILGQGPKLLIQFQNNGVVDDSQLPKDRFSAERLKGVDSTLKIQPAKLEDSAVYLCASSEGNSPLHFGNGTRLTVT.

This clone was recorded a few times. The chain combines TRBV9 with TRBJ1-5; D remains unclear. The V gene lost 4 bases and the J gene lost 5 bases, with 16 bases spanning the gap. CDR1 is SGDLS, CDR2 YYNGEE, per germline. The CDR3 loop spans 15 amino acids. This CDR3 reads CASSPQGRTDQPQHF. As DNA, the CDR3 is TGTGCCAGCAGCCCCCAAGGACGGACTGATCAGCCCCAGCATTTT.

This clone was recorded a few times. V gene TRBV12-2 combines with J gene TRBJ2-2; TRBD1 reflects the table's D call only, with no check against the DNA. TRBV12-2 is a documented pseudogene. The CDR3 sequence is 18 residues long. The CDR3 DNA reads as TGTGCAAGTCGCTTAGAGACTGGGACAGGAGGGGAAACCGGGGAGCTGTTTTTT. Encoded protein: CASRLETGTGGETGELFF.

The chain employs TRBV12-5 and TRBJ2-2; TRBD1 matches 8 bases. Germline V gene data show CDR1 as LGHNT and CDR2 as FRNRAP. V shed 2 bases and J 5 bases; nucleotides not matched to a gene: 7. The CDR3 is 16 amino acids. This CDR3 is CASGLYRTGMTGELFF. The CDR3 DNA reads TGTGCTAGTGGTTTGTACCGGACAGGGATGACCGGGGAGCTGTTTTTT.

The chain uses TRBV7-2 and TRBJ2-3; TRBD2 matches 10 bases. The length of the CDR3 is 18 residues. Germline trimming cut 2 bases from V and 4 bases from J; bases unmatched to any gene: 12. The germline V gene encodes CDR1 SGHTA and CDR2 FQGNSA. CDR3 amino acids: CASSLLAGAPTPPDTQYF. The CDR3 DNA is TGTGCCAGCAGCTTACTAGCGGGAGCTCCTACGCCCCCAGATACGCAGTATTTT. The full variable domain, completed using reference TRBV7-2 and TRBJ2-3, is GAGVSQSPSNKVTEKGKDVELRCDPISGHTALYWYRQSLGQGLEFLIYFQGNSAPDKSGLPSDRFSAERTGGSVSTLTIQRTQQEDSAVYLCASSLLAGAPTPPDTQYFGPGTRLTVL.

The rearrangement uses TRBV4-1 and TRBJ2-7, with D possibly TRBD2 on 5 matching bases. Trimming cost V 0 bases and J 3 bases, with 12 bases left between them. Germline CDR1 reads MGHRA; CDR2 reads YSYEKL. The CDR3 sequence is 15 residues long. CDR3 protein: CASSQEGIGIYEQYF. The CDR3 nucleotides read TGCGCCAGCAGCCAAGAGGGGATCGGGATCTACGAGCAGTACTTC.

The chain links TRBV2 to TRBJ1-5, with D unresolved. CDR1 and CDR2 (germline): SNHLY, FYNNEI. V was trimmed by 6 bases and J by 7 bases, leaving 16 bases between them. This CDR3 spans 14 amino acids. CDR3 DNA: TGTGCCAGCAGCCGACAAGATCCGGGGCAGCCCCAGCATTTT. It specifies CASSRQDPGQPQHF.

The genes are TRBV25-1 and TRBJ2-1; D is perhaps TRBD2 (5 bases). V lost 2 bases, J lost 4 bases, and 15 bases lay in between. This CDR3 has 16 amino acids. Per germline, CDR1 MGHDK and CDR2 SYGVNS. CDR3 protein: CASSEDPARGYNEQFF. The CDR3 DNA is TGTGCCAGCAGTGAAGACCCCGCAAGAGGGTACAATGAGCAGTTCTTC.

The chain carries TRBV5-1 and TRBJ1-4; no reliable D call. Germline CDR1 SGHRS, CDR2 YFSETQ. The CDR3 runs 15 residues. The V end lost 4 bases, the J end lost 5 bases, and 15 bases lay between the germline ends. CDR3 sequence: CASSPMDYKNEKLFF. DNA of the CDR3: TGCGCCAGCAGCCCGATGGACTACAAGAATGAAAAACTGTTTTTT. Full variable domain (rest looked up from reference TRBV5-1 and TRBJ1-4): KAGVTQTPRYLIKTRGQQVTLSCSPISGHRSVSWYQQTPGQGLQFLFEYFSETQRNKGNFPGRFSGRQFSNSRSEMNVSTLELGDSALYLCASSPMDYKNEKLFFGSGTQLSVL.

The table lists this clone with a few counts. The rearrangement uses TRBV5-4 and TRBJ1-4; 7 bases line up with TRBD1. The CDR3 length is 15 residues. The germline CDR1 and CDR2 sequences are SGHNT and YYREEE (reference sequence). Trimming removed 4 bases from V and 2 bases from J; junction bases left unmatched: 5. CDR3 amino acids: CASSPDRATNEKLFF. The CDR3 bases are TGTGCCAGCAGCCCCGACAGGGCGACTAATGAAAAACTGTTTTTT.

The chain employs TRBV5-8 and TRBJ2-7, with 8 bases that match TRBD1. The CDR3 length is 13 residues. V dropped 4 bases and J dropped 7; count of bases not matched to a gene: 7. CDR1 and CDR2 from the germline V gene are SGHTS and YDEGEE. Written as DNA, the CDR3 is TGTGCCAGCAGCGGGACAGGCCGGAGGGAGCAGTACTTC. Its protein is CASSGTGRREQYF.

This clone came up a few times. This chain uses TRBV7-9 with TRBJ1-1; 7 bases match TRBD1. Trimming at V came to 11 bases and at J to 11 bases, leaving 11 bases not matched to a gene. The CDR3 loop spans 11 amino acids. CDR1 SEHNR and CDR2 FQNEAQ come from the germline V gene (reference sequence). CDR3 amino acids: CALDRARHAFF. In nucleotides, the CDR3 is TGTGCCCTTGACAGGGCGAGGCACGCTTTCTTT.

The CDR3 nucleotides read TGTGCCAGCAGCATTAACAGGGGGGTCTATGGCTACACCTTC. Translated, it gives CASSINRGVYGYTF. The gene calls are TRBV11-3 and TRBJ1-2; 8 nucleotides agree with TRBD1. Germline V gives CDR1 SGHNT, CDR2 YENEEA. The CDR3 is 14 amino acids. V trimming: 5 bases; J trimming: 4 bases; junction bases outside the gene matches: 6.

In DNA, the CDR3 is TGTGCCAGCAGCCTAACGGACTCCTTCCCTCCCTACGAGCAGTACGTC. Its protein is CASSLTDSFPPYEQYV. V gene TRBV6-9 combines with J gene TRBJ2-7, with a possible D match to TRBD2 (5 bases). The CDR3 runs 16 residues. Germline V gene sequence: CDR1 MNHGY, CDR2 SVAAGI. V lost 6 bases and J lost 2, with 20 bases in between.

The chain has TRBV19 and TRBJ2-3; D may be TRBD2 (6 bases). The CDR3 length is 14 residues. V dropped 0 bases and J dropped 6 bases, with 10 bases sitting between them. The V gene's germline CDR1 is LNHDA and CDR2 SQIVND (reference sequence). The CDR3 region is CASSIDRSGDTQYF. The CDR3, as DNA: TGTGCCAGTAGTATAGATCGGAGCGGGGATACGCAGTATTTT.

Only a few counts were recorded for this clone. The rearrangement links TRBV23-1 to TRBJ2-1, with 12 bases lining up with TRBD2. TRBV23-1 is assigned to the ORF class and has an uncertain function. The CDR3 runs to 17 residues. Unmatched junction bases numbered 9, after V lost 0 bases and J lost 9 bases. The CDR3 is CASSQSGTSGPRSEQFF. In DNA form, the CDR3 reads TGCGCCAGCAGTCAATCCGGGACTAGCGGGCCTAGGAGTGAGCAGTTCTTC.

Only a few counts were recorded for this clone. This sequence joins TRBV7-2 and TRBJ2-5; 7 bases match TRBD1. Germline values: CDR1 SGHTA, CDR2 FQGNSA. The ends lost 4 bases at V and 2 bases at J; junction bases unmatched: 4. This CDR3 region has 14 residues. In DNA, the CDR3 is TGTGCCAGCAGCTCATGGACAGGACAAGAGACCCAGTACTTC. Amino acids: CASSSWTGQETQYF.

This chain connects TRBV30 to TRBJ2-3, with 8 bases lining up with TRBD2. The germline gives CDR1 GTSNPN, CDR2 SVGIG (reference sequence). With 3 bases clipped from V and 5 bases from J, the junction kept 10 bases outside the gene matches. The CDR3 length is 15 residues. The CDR3 loop reads CAWRGNSGARDTQYF. In nucleotides, the CDR3 is TGTGCCTGGAGAGGAAATAGCGGGGCGCGAGATACGCAGTATTTT.